This T cell receptor beta chain was documented in a study of cytomegalovirus exposure and HLA in healthy donors. Study at large: Of the donors genotyped, several hundred in all, less than 90% fell in the Caucasian-associated ancestry cluster. Points from the study as a whole: With further analysis later on, most CMV-associated TCR beta chains appeared HLA-restricted. The Asian-associated ancestry cluster reportedly had fewer N-insertions than the roughly 700-donor mean in a later analysis.

Comments on this clone: What it binds is unknown.

This CDR3 contains 14 residues. V lost 0 bases and J 7 bases, leaving 13 bases between the germline ends. Germline V gene sequence: CDR1 SGHKS, CDR2 YYEKEE (reference sequence). Nominally healthy donors provided the samples, though records likely missed some immune exposures. The PCR was carried out with 60 Vbeta primers and 13 Jbeta primers. Some clones are missing from TCRdb's copy, which holds only in-frame ones; the method was immunoSEQ multiplex PCR. Of under 200,000 clones in the sample, about 82% were seen once. The sequence was obtained from a woman aged 18-29 years in good health and CMV-seronegative. This chain links TRBV5-5 with TRBJ1-2; D gene uncertain. Sequencing was performed on PBMCs. This CDR3 is CASSLGGRDLGYTF. CDR3 DNA: TGTGCCAGCAGCTTGGGCGGCAGAGATCTTGGCTACACCTTC.